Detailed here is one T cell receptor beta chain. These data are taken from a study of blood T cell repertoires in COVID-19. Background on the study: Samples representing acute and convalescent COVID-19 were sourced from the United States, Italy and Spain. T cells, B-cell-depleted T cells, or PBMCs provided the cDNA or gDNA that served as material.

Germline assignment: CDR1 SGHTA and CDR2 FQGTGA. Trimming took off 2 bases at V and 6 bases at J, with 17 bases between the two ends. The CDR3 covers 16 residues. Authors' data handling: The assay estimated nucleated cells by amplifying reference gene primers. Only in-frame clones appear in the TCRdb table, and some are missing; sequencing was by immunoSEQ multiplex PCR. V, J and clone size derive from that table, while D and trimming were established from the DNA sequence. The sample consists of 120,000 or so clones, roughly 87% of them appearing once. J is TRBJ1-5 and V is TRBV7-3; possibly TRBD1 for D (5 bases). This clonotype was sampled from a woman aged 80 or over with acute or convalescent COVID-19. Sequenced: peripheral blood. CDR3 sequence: CASSLWAREGCQPQHF. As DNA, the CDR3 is TGTGCCAGCAGCTTATGGGCCAGGGAGGGTTGTCAGCCCCAGCATTTT.